The sequence of this T cell receptor (beta chain) was determined in a study of glioma-infiltrating T cells after dendritic cell vaccination. Regarding the study as a whole: Complete blood and tumor specimen sets were limited to few patients. Estimated pretreatment TIL content predicted outcome after dendritic cell vaccination.

This clone was counted between two and nine times. The target antigen is unknown. None of the glioblastoma patients had an isocitrate dehydrogenase mutation. Amplification used 60 V beta primers and 13 J beta primers. Repertoires were generated with immunoSEQ multiplex PCR, while TCRdb's copy carries only in-frame clones and drops some. The sample holds about 92,000 clones; approximately 90% are singletons and the top ten take 15% to 18%. Trimming took off 0 bases at V and 2 bases at J, with 15 bases between the two ends. The germline V gene encodes CDR1 LGHNA and CDR2 YSLEER. This CDR3 has 17 residues.

Sample: blood, taken before dendritic cell vaccination. The chain joins TRBV4-3 to TRBJ2-3; a possible D gene is TRBD1 (5 bases). The sequence was collected from a human donor with glioblastoma. Here the CDR3 reads CASSQEWGQTSTDTQYF. The CDR3 nucleotides read TGCGCCAGCAGCCAAGAATGGGGCCAGACCTCCACAGATACGCAGTATTTT.